Below, 11 T cell receptor beta chains from the same sample are listed, as sequenced in a study of T cell responses to AZD1222 COVID-19 vaccine. Clones were sequenced by immunoSEQ multiplex PCR, and TCRdb holds only the in-frame ones, with some missing. This repertoire shows 90,000 to 120,000 clones, about 90% found once; its top ten account for 6.5% to 8%. Sequencing used peripheral blood, obtained on day 0 of AZD1222 vaccination. Receptors originate from an adult in good health.

The V call is TRBV14, the J call TRBJ2-1; 8 bases map to TRBD2. V shed 0 bases and J 14 bases; nucleotides not matched to a gene: 12. The CDR3 has 15 amino acids. CDR1 is SGHDN and CDR2 is FVKESK in the germline V gene. The CDR3 region is CASSQDLLGLGREFF. The CDR3 nucleotides are TGTGCCAGCAGCCAAGATTTATTAGGTCTCGGGAGGGAGTTCTTC. Variable domain in full (rest from reference TRBV14 and TRBJ2-1): EAGVTQFPSHSVIEKGQTVTLRCDPISGHDNLYWYRRVMGKEIKFLLHFVKESKQDESGMPNNRFLAERTGGTYSTLKVQPAELEDSGVYFCASSQDLLGLGREFFGPGTRLTVL.

The DNA for the CDR3 is TGTGCCAGCAGCTCGACAGGATCGGGTGGGACCCAGTACTTC. This translates into CASSSTGSGGTQYF. The chain uses TRBV27 and TRBJ2-5, with D possibly TRBD1 on 6 matching bases. CDR3 length equals 14 residues. Germline lookup yields CDR1 MNHEY and CDR2 SMNVEV (reference sequence). Between the trimmed V and J ends, which lost 6 bases and 7 bases, there was a span of 18 bases.

The chain recombines TRBV7-2 with TRBJ2-1; D is unresolved. The CDR3 has 15 residues. From germline, CDR1 is SGHTA and CDR2 FQGNSA. V was clipped by 3 bases and J by 1 base, with 10 bases between them. CDR3 nucleotide sequence: TGTGCCAGCAGCTTGAAGGGCGGTTCCTACAATGAGCAGTTCTTC. Translated, it gives CASSLKGGSYNEQFF. Looking up the rest from reference TRBV7-2 and TRBJ2-1 gives the full variable domain: GAGVSQSPSNKVTEKGKDVELRCDPISGHTALYWYRQSLGQGLEFLIYFQGNSAPDKSGLPSDRFSAERTGGSVSTLTIQRTQQEDSAVYLCASSLKGGSYNEQFFGPGTRLTVL.

This clone was observed at least ten times. The rearrangement links TRBV20-1 to TRBJ1-6; TRBD1 is a possible D gene (5 bases). CDR1 DFQATT and CDR2 SNEGSKA come from the germline V gene (reference sequence). Trimming shortened V by 3 bases and J by 18 bases, and 15 bases separated the two germline ends. The CDR3 runs 11 residues. Here the CDR3 reads CSASQDTRYHF. The CDR3 nucleotides are TGCAGTGCTAGCCAGGACACCCGCTACCACTTT.

The J gene is TRBJ2-5, the V gene TRBV19, with TRBD1 matching 7 bases. The CDR3 is 14 residues long. Trimming took 1 base from V and 10 from J; bases not matched to a gene: 9. Germline V gene lookup returns CDR1 LNHDA and CDR2 SQIVND (reference sequence). The CDR3 reads CASSIGVGQQDQYF. The CDR3 nucleotides read TGTGCCAGTAGTATAGGAGTGGGACAGCAGGACCAGTACTTC. Combining the CDR3 with reference TRBV19 and TRBJ2-5 gives the whole variable domain DGGITQSPKYLFRKEGQNVTLSCEQNLNHDAMYWYRQDPGQGLRLIYYSQIVNDFQKGDIAEGYSVSREKKESFPLTVTSAQKNPTAFYLCASSIGVGQQDQYFGPGTRLLVL.

J is TRBJ2-1 and V is TRBV24-1, with TRBD1 as a possible D gene (5 bases). Germline V CDR1 and CDR2: KGHDR, SFDVKD. The V gene lost 4 bases and the J gene lost 9 bases, with 18 bases spanning the gap. The CDR3 covers 15 residues. The CDR3, as DNA: TGTGCCACCAGTGACACGAACCCAGGGATTGGTGAGCAGTTCTTC. Translated: CATSDTNPGIGEQFF.

The chain couples TRBV4-3 to TRBJ2-2; D not certain. The V and J ends lost 1 base and 6 bases respectively, with 12 bases between them. CDR1 is LGHNA, CDR2 YSLEER, per germline. The length of the CDR3 is 15 residues. The CDR3 nucleotides read TGCGCCAGCAGCCAAGGTATAAACGGACCCGGGGAGCTGTTTTTT. It specifies CASSQGINGPGELFF.

The V and J genes are TRBV30 and TRBJ2-2, with 8 positions matching TRBD2. J lost 6 bases, V lost 3 bases, and 6 bases had no gene match. The CDR3 totals 14 residues. The germline V gene has CDR1 GTSNPN and CDR2 SVGIG (reference sequence). The CDR3 nucleotides are TGTGCCTGGAGCGGGGGGGCTTGGGCCGGGGAGCTGTTTTTT. It encodes CAWSGGAWAGELFF.

V is TRBV24-1 and J is TRBJ2-5; unclear D gene. Germline assignment: CDR1 KGHDR and CDR2 SFDVKD. This CDR3 comprises 13 residues. V lost 0 bases to trimming and J lost 2 bases, with 3 bases between them. The CDR3 DNA reads as TGTGCCACCAGTGATTTGTATCAAGAGACCCAGTACTTC. Protein sequence: CATSDLYQETQYF.

The V and J genes are TRBV4-2 and TRBJ1-4, with D uncertain. CDR1 LGHNA and CDR2 YNFKEQ come from the germline V gene. V lost 4 bases and J lost 7, with 13 bases in between. There are 14 residues in the CDR3. In DNA form, the CDR3 reads TGTGCCAGCAGCCTTGAAGGGATCGGTGAAAAACTGTTTTTT. Translation gives CASSLEGIGEKLFF.

The rearrangement uses TRBV5-6 and TRBJ1-3; perhaps TRBD1 as D (5 bases). This CDR3 comprises 15 residues. Per the germline V gene, CDR1 is SGHDT and CDR2 is YYEEEE. With 1 base removed from V and 0 bases from J, the gap between germline ends came to 8 bases. The CDR3: CASSLYGTSGNTIYF. The CDR3 DNA sequence: TGTGCCAGCAGCTTGTACGGGACCTCTGGAAACACCATATATTTT.